These 9 T cell receptor beta chains were all obtained from the same sample, sequenced in a study of T cells in Graves' hyperthyroidism and ophthalmopathy. TCR beta CDR3 sequences were amplified from RNA transcripts. Carried out on the TCR CDR3, a first-round RT-PCR used the HTBI primer set. TCRdb redid the calling of the multiplex PCR reads with MiXCR, one entry per CDR3 protein. The data contain some 620,000 distinct CDR3 sequences, roughly 15% of them singletons. Sequencing was performed on blood. Every receptor here comes from a woman between 25 and 40 years old with Graves' hyperthyroidism.

V and J are TRBV14 and TRBJ2-2; 8 bases map to TRBD2. CDR3 size: 16 residues. Trimming cost V 1 base and J 7 bases; bases outside gene matches: 8. Per germline, CDR1 SGHDN and CDR2 FVKESK. The CDR3 bases are TGTGCCAGCAGCCAAGTTTCCAGCGGGGGAAGCGGGGAGCTGTTTTTT. It is translated as CASSQVSSGGSGELFF.

This clonotype was recorded at least ten times. This sequence joins TRBV28 and TRBJ2-1; 10 positions agree with TRBD2. Germline assignment: CDR1 MDHEN and CDR2 SYDVKM. Germline trimming cut 5 bases from V and 4 bases from J; bases unmatched to any gene: 5. This CDR3 spans 15 amino acids. The CDR3 spells CASSLSGGTYNEQFF. The CDR3 DNA reads as TGTGCCAGCAGTCTTAGCGGGGGGACGTACAATGAGCAGTTCTTC.

This clonotype was observed at least ten times. This chain connects TRBV12-3 or TRBV12-4 to TRBJ1-3; D gene uncertain. The CDR3 runs 15 residues. Trimming took off 3 bases at V and 0 bases at J, with 9 bases between the two ends. CDR3 coding DNA: TGTGCCAGCAGTTTTGGGATGAGCTCTGGAAACACCATATATTTT. As protein: CASSFGMSSGNTIYF.

This clonotype showed up just a few times. This sequence joins TRBV6-1 and TRBJ1-1, with no clear D. The CDR3 has 16 residues. Per the germline V gene, CDR1 is MNHNS and CDR2 is SASEGT. Between the trimmed V and J ends, which lost 5 bases and 0 bases, there was a span of 16 bases. The CDR3 DNA follows: TGTGCCAGCAGTCAAATCAGCCGGGCCCTGAACACTGAAGCTTTCTTT. Amino acids: CASSQISRALNTEAFF.

CDR3 coding DNA: TGTGCCAGCAGCGTTGGACAGGGTTGGGAGCAGTTCTTC. Encoded protein: CASSVGQGWEQFF. V is TRBV7-9 and J is TRBJ2-1; 8 bases are shared with TRBD1. Trimming took 5 bases from V and 10 from J; bases not matched to a gene: 7. The germline gives CDR1 SEHNR, CDR2 FQNEAQ (reference sequence). The CDR3 is 13 residues long. Together with reference TRBV7-9 and TRBJ2-1, the CDR3 gives the full variable domain: DTGVSQNPRHKITKRGQNVTFRCDPISEHNRLYWYRQTLGQGPEFLTYFQNEAQLEKSRLLSDRFSAERPKGSFSTLEIQRTEQGDSAMYLCASSVGQGWEQFFGPGTRLTVL.

The chain has TRBV5-6 and TRBJ1-5, with unresolved D. V was clipped by 0 bases and J by 6 bases, with 10 bases between them. The germline gives CDR1 SGHDT, CDR2 YYEEEE. This CDR3 is built from 14 residues. The CDR3 region has the DNA TGTGCCAGCAGCTTGGCGGCAGGATTTCAGCCCCAGCATTTT. Encoded protein: CASSLAAGFQPQHF.

V is TRBV28 and J is TRBJ2-2, with a possible D match to TRBD1 (7 bases). Between the trimmed V and J ends, which lost 3 bases and 5 bases, there was a span of 13 bases. The CDR3 length is 15 residues. Germline CDR1 MDHEN, CDR2 SYDVKM. The CDR3 is CASSFPRGRTGELFF. CDR3 nucleotide sequence: TGTGCCAGCAGTTTTCCCAGGGGGAGGACCGGGGAGCTGTTTTTT.

The chain uses TRBV7-8 and TRBJ2-5; 11 bases line up with TRBD2. The DNA end lines up better with TRBJ2-1; the J call may be wrong. Germline lookup yields CDR1 SGHVS and CDR2 FQNEAQ. The CDR3 runs to 18 residues. CDR3 coding DNA: TGTGCCAGCAGCTTACTTGCCGTCACTAGCGGGAGAGCTGAGACCCAGTTCTTC. It is translated as CASSLLAVTSGRAETQFF.

This clonotype came up many times. The chain uses TRBV2 and TRBJ2-7; TRBD1 aligns across 7 bases. Unmatched junction bases numbered 11, after V lost 10 bases and J lost 2 bases. The CDR3 totals 14 residues. Germline values: CDR1 SNHLY, CDR2 FYNNEI. CDR3 region: CATGKLQGPYEQYF. DNA for the CDR3: TGTGCCACCGGAAAGCTACAGGGGCCCTACGAGCAGTACTTC.